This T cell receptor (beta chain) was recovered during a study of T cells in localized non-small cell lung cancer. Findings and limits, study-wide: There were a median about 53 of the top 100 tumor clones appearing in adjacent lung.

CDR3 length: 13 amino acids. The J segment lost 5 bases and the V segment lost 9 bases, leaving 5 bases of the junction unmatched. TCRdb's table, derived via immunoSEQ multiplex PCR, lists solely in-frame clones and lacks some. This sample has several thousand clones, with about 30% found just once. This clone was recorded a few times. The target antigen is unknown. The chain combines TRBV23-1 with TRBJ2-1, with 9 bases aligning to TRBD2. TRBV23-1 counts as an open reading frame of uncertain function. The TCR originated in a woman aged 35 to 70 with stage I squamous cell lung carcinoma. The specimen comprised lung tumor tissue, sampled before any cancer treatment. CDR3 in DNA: TGCGCCAGAAGGGCTAGCGGGGACAATGAGCAGTTCTTC. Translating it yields CARRASGDNEQFF.